This paragraph reports one T cell receptor beta chain. What it recognizes is unknown. The primer mix had 60 Vbeta and 13 Jbeta primers. Sequencing was performed with immunoSEQ multiplex PCR; in TCRdb, only in-frame clones are kept and a portion is missing. Of 95,000 to 110,000 clones in the sample, around 61% were seen once. This sample was taken from a study of cytomegalovirus exposure and HLA in healthy donors. Study-level information: A data release that came early held around 85 million unique TCRs from HLA-typed donors. Findings and caveats of the study: Across donors, sequencing depth was assumed by presence/absence analyses to be roughly uniform.

CDR3 length equals 15 residues. Germline loops: CDR1 SGHVS, CDR2 FQNEAQ. Losses at the gene ends were 5 bases for V and 9 bases for J; bases not matched to a gene: 13. Sequenced sample: PBMCs. V and J are TRBV7-8 and TRBJ2-1; 7 positions agree with TRBD2. The receptor was derived from a woman aged 45-59 years in good health and CMV-seronegative. CDR3 residues: CASSPRSLAMVEQFF. The CDR3 nucleotides read TGTGCCAGCAGCCCGCGGTCACTAGCGATGGTTGAGCAGTTCTTC. Full variable domain (outside the CDR3, taken from reference TRBV7-8 and TRBJ2-1): GAGVSQSPRYKVAKRGQDVALRCDPISGHVSLFWYQQALGQGPEFLTYFQNEAQLDKSGLPSDRFFAERPEGSVSTLKIQRTQQEDSAVYLCASSPRSLAMVEQFFGPGTRLTVL.